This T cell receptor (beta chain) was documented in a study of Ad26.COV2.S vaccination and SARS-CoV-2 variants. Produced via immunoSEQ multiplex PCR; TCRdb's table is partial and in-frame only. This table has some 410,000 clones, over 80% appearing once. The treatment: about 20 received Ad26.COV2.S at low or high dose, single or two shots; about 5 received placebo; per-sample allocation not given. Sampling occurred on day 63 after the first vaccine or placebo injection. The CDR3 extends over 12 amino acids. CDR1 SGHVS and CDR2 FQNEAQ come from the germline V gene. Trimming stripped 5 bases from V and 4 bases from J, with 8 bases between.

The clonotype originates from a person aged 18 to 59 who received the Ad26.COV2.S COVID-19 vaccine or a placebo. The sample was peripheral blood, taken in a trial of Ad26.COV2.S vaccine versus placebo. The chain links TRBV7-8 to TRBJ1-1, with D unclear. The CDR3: CASSRFSTEAFF. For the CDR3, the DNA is TGTGCCAGCAGCCGTTTCTCCACTGAAGCTTTCTTT.